Below are 5 T cell receptor beta chains sequenced from a single sample in a study of OX40 agonist ivuxolimab in advanced cancers. Generated by immunoSEQ multiplex PCR, the TCRdb table keeps only in-frame clones and is missing some. Altogether fewer than 35,000 clones are present, 75% to 85% being singletons, with the ten largest covering about a fifth. Sequences were derived from CD4+ or CD8+ T cells sorted from blood, sampled in a trial of the OX40 agonist ivuxolimab. Source of these receptors: an adult with an advanced solid tumor such as melanoma, head and neck, liver or kidney cancer.

This chain uses TRBV5-1 with TRBJ2-2; D remains ambiguous. V was cut by 0 bases and J by 4 bases, with 16 bases left in between. The CDR3 runs to 17 residues. Germline loops: CDR1 SGHRS, CDR2 YFSETQ. CDR3 residues: CASSLVSHQTPTGELFF. CDR3 nucleotide sequence: TGCGCCAGCAGCTTGGTTTCCCACCAGACTCCCACCGGGGAGCTGTTTTTT.

The V and J genes are TRBV30 and TRBJ2-2; weak D call: TRBD2 (5 bases). V shed 1 base and J shed 0 bases, with 15 bases lying between them. Per germline, CDR1 GTSNPN and CDR2 SVGIG (reference sequence). The CDR3 consists of 17 residues. CDR3 sequence (DNA): TGTGCCTGGAGTGGATTGGGTAGCGCGACGAACACCGGGGAGCTGTTTTTT. Its protein is CAWSGLGSATNTGELFF.

This clone was picked up one time. V usage is TRBV5-1 and J usage is TRBJ2-2; no reliable D call. This CDR3 comprises 14 residues. Trimming removed 4 bases from V and 1 base from J, with 8 bases in between. Germline CDR1 and CDR2: SGHRS and YFSETQ. The CDR3 DNA reads as TGCGCCAGCAGCCCGTCCGGGAACACCGGGGAGCTGTTTTTT. Its translation: CASSPSGNTGELFF.

V usage is TRBV5-1 and J usage is TRBJ1-1, with a possible D match to TRBD1 (5 bases). The V and J ends lost 2 bases and 2 bases respectively, with 10 bases between them. Germline loops: CDR1 SGHRS, CDR2 YFSETQ. There are 14 residues in the CDR3. DNA of the CDR3: TGCGCCAGCAGCTTTGCAGGGCAAAACACTGAAGCTTTCTTT. Encoded protein: CASSFAGQNTEAFF.

The genes are TRBV5-6 and TRBJ2-3; 7 nucleotides line up with TRBD2. The V gene end was trimmed by 2 bases and the J gene end by 2 bases; junction bases not matched to a gene: 5. Germline values: CDR1 SGHDT, CDR2 YYEEEE. The CDR3 spans 15 residues. CDR3 amino acids: CASSFGLADTDTQYF. The CDR3 bases are TGTGCCAGCAGCTTCGGCCTAGCGGACACAGATACGCAGTATTTT.